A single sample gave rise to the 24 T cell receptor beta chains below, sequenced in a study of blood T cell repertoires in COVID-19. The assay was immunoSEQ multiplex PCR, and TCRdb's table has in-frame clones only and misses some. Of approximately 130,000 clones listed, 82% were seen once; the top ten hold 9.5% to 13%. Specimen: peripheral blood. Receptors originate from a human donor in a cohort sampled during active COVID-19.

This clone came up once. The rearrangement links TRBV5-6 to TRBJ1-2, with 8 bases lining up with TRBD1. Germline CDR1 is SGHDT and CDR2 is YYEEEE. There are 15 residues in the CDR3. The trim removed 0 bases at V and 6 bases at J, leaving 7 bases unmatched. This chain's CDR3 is CASSLGLRGLDGYTF. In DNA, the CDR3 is TGTGCCAGCAGCTTGGGTCTCAGGGGGCTCGATGGCTACACCTTC.

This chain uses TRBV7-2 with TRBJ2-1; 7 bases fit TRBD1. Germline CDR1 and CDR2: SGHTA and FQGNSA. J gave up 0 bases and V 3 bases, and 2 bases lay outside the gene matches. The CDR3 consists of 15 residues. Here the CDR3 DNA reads TGTGCCAGCAGCTTGGACAGGAGCTCCTACAATGAGCAGTTCTTC. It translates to CASSLDRSSYNEQFF. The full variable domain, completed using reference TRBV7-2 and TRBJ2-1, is GAGVSQSPSNKVTEKGKDVELRCDPISGHTALYWYRQSLGQGLEFLIYFQGNSAPDKSGLPSDRFSAERTGGSVSTLTIQRTQQEDSAVYLCASSLDRSSYNEQFFGPGTRLTVL.

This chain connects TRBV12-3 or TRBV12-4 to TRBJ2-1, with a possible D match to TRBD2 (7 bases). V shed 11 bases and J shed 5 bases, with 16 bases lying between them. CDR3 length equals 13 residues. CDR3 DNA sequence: TGTGCCCTGGGGGGGGGCAACGACAATGAGCAGTTCTTC. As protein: CALGGGNDNEQFF.

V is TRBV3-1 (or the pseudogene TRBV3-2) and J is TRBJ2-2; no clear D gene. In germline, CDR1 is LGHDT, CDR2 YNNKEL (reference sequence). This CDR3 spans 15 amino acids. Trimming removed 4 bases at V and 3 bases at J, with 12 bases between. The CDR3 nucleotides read TGTGCCAGCAGCCCCGGGTTTGGAGACACCGGGGAGCTGTTTTTT. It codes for CASSPGFGDTGELFF.

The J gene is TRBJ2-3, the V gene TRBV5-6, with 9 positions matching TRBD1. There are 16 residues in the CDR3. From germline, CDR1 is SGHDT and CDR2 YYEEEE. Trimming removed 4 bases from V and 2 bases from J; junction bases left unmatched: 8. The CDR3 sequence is CASSRLGTGNTDTQYF. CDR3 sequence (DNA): TGTGCCAGCAGCCGACTGGGGACAGGGAACACAGATACGCAGTATTTT.

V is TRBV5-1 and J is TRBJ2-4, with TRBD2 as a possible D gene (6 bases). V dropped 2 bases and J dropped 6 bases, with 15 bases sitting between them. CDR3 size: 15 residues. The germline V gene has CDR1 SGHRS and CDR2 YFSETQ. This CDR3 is CASSLRGARGNIQYF. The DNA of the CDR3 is TGCGCCAGCAGCTTACGTGGGGCGCGGGGAAACATTCAGTACTTC.

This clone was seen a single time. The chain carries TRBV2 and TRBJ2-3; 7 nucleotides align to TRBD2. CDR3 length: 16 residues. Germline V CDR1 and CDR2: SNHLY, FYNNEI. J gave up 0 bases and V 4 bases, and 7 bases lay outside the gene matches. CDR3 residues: CASSAPGLTSTDTQYF. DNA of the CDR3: TGTGCCAGCAGTGCCCCGGGACTAACTAGCACAGATACGCAGTATTTT. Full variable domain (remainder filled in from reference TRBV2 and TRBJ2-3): EPEVTQTPSHQVTQMGQEVILRCVPISNHLYFYWYRQILGQKVEFLVSFYNNEISEKSEIFDDQFSVERPDGSNFTLKIRSTKLEDSAMYFCASSAPGLTSTDTQYFGPGTRLTVL.

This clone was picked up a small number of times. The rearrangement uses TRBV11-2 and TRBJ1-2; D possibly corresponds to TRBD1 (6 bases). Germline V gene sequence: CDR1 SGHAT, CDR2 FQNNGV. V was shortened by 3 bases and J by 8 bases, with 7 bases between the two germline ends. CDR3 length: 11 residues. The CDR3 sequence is CASSFRGGYTF. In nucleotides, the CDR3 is TGTGCCAGCAGCTTTAGGGGGGGCTACACCTTC.

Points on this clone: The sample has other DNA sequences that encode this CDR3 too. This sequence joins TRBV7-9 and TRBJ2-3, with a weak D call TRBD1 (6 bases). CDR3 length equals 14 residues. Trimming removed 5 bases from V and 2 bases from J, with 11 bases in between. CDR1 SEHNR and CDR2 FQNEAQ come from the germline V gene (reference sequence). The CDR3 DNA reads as TGTGCCAGCAGCAGCAGGGGTAACACAGATACGCAGTATTTT. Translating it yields CASSSRGNTDTQYF. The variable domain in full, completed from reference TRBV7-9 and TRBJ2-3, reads DTGVSQNPRHKITKRGQNVTFRCDPISEHNRLYWYRQTLGQGPEFLTYFQNEAQLEKSRLLSDRFSAERPKGSFSTLEIQRTEQGDSAMYLCASSSRGNTDTQYFGPGTRLTVL.

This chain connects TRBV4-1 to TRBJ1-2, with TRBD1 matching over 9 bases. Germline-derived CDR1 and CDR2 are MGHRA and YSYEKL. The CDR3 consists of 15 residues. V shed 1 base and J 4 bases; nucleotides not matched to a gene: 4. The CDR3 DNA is TGCGCCAGCAGCCAAGGCCGGGACAGGGTCTATGGCTACACCTTC. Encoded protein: CASSQGRDRVYGYTF.

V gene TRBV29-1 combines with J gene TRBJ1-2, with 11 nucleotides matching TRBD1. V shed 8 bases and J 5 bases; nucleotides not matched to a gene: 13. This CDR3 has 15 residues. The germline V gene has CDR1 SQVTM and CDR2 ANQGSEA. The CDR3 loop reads CSSQRPGQGDYGYTF. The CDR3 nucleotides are TGCAGCTCCCAACGCCCGGGACAGGGGGATTATGGCTACACCTTC.

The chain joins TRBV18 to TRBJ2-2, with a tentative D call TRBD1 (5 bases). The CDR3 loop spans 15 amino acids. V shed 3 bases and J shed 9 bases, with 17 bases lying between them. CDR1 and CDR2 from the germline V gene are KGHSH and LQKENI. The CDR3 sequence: CASSPGQGRNRELFF. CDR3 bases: TGTGCCAGCTCACCCGGGCAGGGAAGAAACCGGGAGCTGTTTTTT. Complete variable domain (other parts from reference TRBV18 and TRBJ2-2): NAGVMQNPRHLVRRRGQEARLRCSPMKGHSHVYWYRQLPEEGLKFMVYLQKENIIDESGMPKERFSAEFPKEGPSILRIQQVVRGDSAAYFCASSPGQGRNRELFFGEGSRLTVL.

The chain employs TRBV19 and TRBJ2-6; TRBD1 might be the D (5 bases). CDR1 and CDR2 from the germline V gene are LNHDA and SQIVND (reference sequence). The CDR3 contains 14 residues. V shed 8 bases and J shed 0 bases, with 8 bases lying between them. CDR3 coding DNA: TGTGCCAGTCGACAGAGCTCTGGGGCCAACGTCCTGACTTTC. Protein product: CASRQSSGANVLTF.

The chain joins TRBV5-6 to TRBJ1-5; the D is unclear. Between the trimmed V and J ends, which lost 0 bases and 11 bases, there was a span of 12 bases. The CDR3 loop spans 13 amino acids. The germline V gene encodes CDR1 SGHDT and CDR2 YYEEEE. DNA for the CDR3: TGTGCCAGCAGCTTGGCCTTCACGGAGGCCCAGCATTTT. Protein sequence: CASSLAFTEAQHF.

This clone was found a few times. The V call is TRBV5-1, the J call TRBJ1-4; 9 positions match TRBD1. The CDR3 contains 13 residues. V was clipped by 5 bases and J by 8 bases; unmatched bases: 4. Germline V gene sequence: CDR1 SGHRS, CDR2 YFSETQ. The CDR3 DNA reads TGCGCCAGCAGAGGGACAGGGAACGAAAAACTGTTTTTT. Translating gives CASRGTGNEKLFF.

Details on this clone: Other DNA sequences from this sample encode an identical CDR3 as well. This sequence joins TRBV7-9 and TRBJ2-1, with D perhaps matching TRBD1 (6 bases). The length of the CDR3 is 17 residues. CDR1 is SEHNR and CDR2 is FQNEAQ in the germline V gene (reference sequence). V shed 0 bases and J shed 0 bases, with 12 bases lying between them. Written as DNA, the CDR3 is TGTGCCAGCAGCTTAGCCTCTCGAGGGGGCTCCTACAATGAGCAGTTCTTC. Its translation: CASSLASRGGSYNEQFF.

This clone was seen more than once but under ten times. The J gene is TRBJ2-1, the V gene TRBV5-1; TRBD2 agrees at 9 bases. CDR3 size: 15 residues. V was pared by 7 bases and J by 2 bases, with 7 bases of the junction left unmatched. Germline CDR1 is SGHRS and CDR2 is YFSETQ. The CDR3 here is CASCQGGGAYNEQFF. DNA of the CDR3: TGCGCCAGCTGCCAGGGCGGGGGGGCCTACAATGAGCAGTTCTTC.

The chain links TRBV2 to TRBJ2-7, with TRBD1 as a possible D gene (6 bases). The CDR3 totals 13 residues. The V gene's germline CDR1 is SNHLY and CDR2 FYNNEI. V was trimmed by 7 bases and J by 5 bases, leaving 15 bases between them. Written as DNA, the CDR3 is TGTGCCAGCAATTACAGGGCTGGCAACGAGCAGTACTTC. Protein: CASNYRAGNEQYF.

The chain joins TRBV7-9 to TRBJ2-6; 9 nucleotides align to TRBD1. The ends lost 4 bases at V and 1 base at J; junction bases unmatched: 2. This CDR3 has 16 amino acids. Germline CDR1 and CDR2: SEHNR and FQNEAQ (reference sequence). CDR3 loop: CASSWGTGSGANVLTF. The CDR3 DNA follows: TGTGCCAGCAGCTGGGGGACAGGGTCTGGGGCCAACGTCCTGACTTTC.

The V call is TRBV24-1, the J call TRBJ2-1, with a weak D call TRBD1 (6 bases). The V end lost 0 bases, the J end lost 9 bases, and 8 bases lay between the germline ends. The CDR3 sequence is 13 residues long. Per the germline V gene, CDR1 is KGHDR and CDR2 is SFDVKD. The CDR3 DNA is TGTGCCACCAGTGATTTGCAGGGGTTTGAGCAGTTCTTC. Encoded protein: CATSDLQGFEQFF.

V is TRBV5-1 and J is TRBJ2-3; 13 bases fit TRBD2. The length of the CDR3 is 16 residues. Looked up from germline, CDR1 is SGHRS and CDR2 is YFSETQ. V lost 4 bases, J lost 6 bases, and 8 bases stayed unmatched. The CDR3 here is CASSPQLAGGPDTQYF. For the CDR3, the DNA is TGCGCCAGCAGCCCTCAACTAGCGGGGGGGCCGGATACGCAGTATTTT.

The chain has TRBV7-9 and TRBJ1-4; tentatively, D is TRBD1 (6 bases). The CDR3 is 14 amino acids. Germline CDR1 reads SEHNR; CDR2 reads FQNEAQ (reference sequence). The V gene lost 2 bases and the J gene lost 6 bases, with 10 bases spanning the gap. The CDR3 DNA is TGTGCCAGCAGCTTAAGCAGGGGTGATGAAAAACTGTTTTTT. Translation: CASSLSRGDEKLFF.

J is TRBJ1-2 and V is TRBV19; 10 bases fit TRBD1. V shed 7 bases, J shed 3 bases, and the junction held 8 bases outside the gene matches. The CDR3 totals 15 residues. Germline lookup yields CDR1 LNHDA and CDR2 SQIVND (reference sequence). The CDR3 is CASIRTGGPDYGYTF. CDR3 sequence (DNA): TGTGCCAGTATACGGACAGGGGGGCCGGACTATGGCTACACCTTC.

CDR3 coding DNA: TGTGCCAGCAGTAGGAACAGACCGAGCTCTGGAAACACCATATATTTT. Its translation is CASSRNRPSSGNTIYF. This rearrangement joins TRBV11-2 to TRBJ1-3; D is undetermined. Trimming pared 6 bases from V and 0 bases from J, leaving 15 bases between. CDR3 length: 16 amino acids. Looked up from germline, CDR1 is SGHAT and CDR2 is FQNNGV.